The 29 T cell receptor beta chains given below trace back to one sample, sequenced in a study of blood T cell repertoires in COVID-19 (TCRdb year 2020). Libraries were built with the immunoSEQ multiplex PCR assay. This is the immuneACCESS table as TCRdb keeps it, with only in-frame sequences that have V and J called. A part of the clones is gone; compared with another copy, unresolved V genes explain less than half, and the rest is unexplained. Counted in this sample were about 240,000 clones; roughly 82% of them appeared once. The top ten hold roughly 4.7% of the sample. Material for sequencing was peripheral blood. These receptors were collected from a woman between 65 and 79 years old with acute or convalescent COVID-19.

The chain combines TRBV10-2 with TRBJ1-5; TRBD1 aligns across 8 bases. The CDR3 has 15 residues. Germline CDR1 reads WSHSY; CDR2 reads SAAADI. V lost 6 bases, J lost 5 bases, and 9 bases stayed unmatched. CDR3: CASRVTGDGYQPQHF. Written as DNA, the CDR3 is TGCGCCAGCAGGGTGACAGGGGATGGGTATCAGCCCCAGCATTTT.

V gene TRBV6-5 combines with J gene TRBJ2-2; D is perhaps TRBD1 (6 bases). Germline V gene lookup returns CDR1 MNHEY and CDR2 SVGAGI. The V end lost 11 bases, the J end lost 1 base, and 14 bases lay between the germline ends. CDR3 length: 14 residues. CDR3 in DNA: TGTGCCTCCTCCCGAGGGGGGAACACCGGGGAGCTGTTTTTT. This codes for CASSRGGNTGELFF.

The V call is TRBV19, the J call TRBJ1-5; perhaps TRBD1 as D (5 bases). The CDR3 spans 15 residues. CDR1 and CDR2 from the germline V gene are LNHDA and SQIVND (reference sequence). V lost 5 bases, J lost 5 bases, and 16 bases lay in between. The CDR3 nucleotides read TGTGCCAGTAGTCCCCTTCAGGGAGGGGATCAGCCCCAGCATTTT. Translating gives CASSPLQGGDQPQHF.

The chain combines TRBV3-1 (or the pseudogene TRBV3-2) with TRBJ1-6; D is ambiguous. The CDR3 is 15 amino acids. Germline loops: CDR1 LGHDT, CDR2 YNNKEL (reference sequence). V was clipped by 4 bases and J by 9 bases, with 16 bases between them. In DNA form, the CDR3 reads TGTGCCAGCAGCCCTGGACTATTAGTCAGTTCACCCCTCCACTTT. It specifies CASSPGLLVSSPLHF.

The chain combines TRBV6-2 or TRBV6-3 with TRBJ1-4; D is undetermined. Deletions cut 2 bases from V and 8 bases from J, with 9 bases between. The CDR3 length is 13 residues. Germline values: CDR1 MNHEY, CDR2 SVGEGT. The CDR3 region has the DNA TGTGCCAGCAGTTACGGAGGGCGGGAAAAACTGTTTTTT. Translated, it gives CASSYGGREKLFF.

The chain carries TRBV5-1 and TRBJ1-1; D may be TRBD1 (5 bases). V was trimmed by 0 bases and J by 5 bases, leaving 14 bases between them. The CDR3 has 15 residues. CDR1 is SGHRS and CDR2 is YFSETQ in the germline V gene. This CDR3 is CASSLAGQGRTEAFF. The CDR3 DNA reads TGCGCCAGCAGCTTGGCCGGGCAGGGTCGGACTGAAGCTTTCTTT.

The sample holds one count of this clone. The chain links TRBV7-9 to TRBJ2-7, with 8 bases aligning to TRBD1. CDR1 and CDR2 (germline): SEHNR, FQNEAQ (reference sequence). V lost 5 bases to trimming and J lost 3 bases; unmatched junction nucleotides: 9. The CDR3 loop spans 15 amino acids. CDR3: CASSLGGTGFYEQYF. Here the CDR3 DNA reads TGTGCCAGCAGCCTCGGAGGGACAGGATTCTACGAGCAGTACTTC.

J is TRBJ2-7 and V is TRBV11-2, with a possible D match to TRBD2 (6 bases). This CDR3 comprises 12 residues. CDR1 and CDR2 from the germline V gene are SGHAT and FQNNGV. V lost 3 bases and J 6 bases, leaving 9 bases between the germline ends. Here the CDR3 DNA reads TGTGCCAGCAGCTTTCGCGGGGTCGAGCAGTACTTC. Protein product: CASSFRGVEQYF. The full variable domain, rest sourced from reference TRBV11-2 and TRBJ2-7, is EAGVAQSPRYKIIEKRQSVAFWCNPISGHATLYWYQQILGQGPKLLIQFQNNGVVDDSQLPKDRFSAERLKGVDSTLKIQPAKLEDSAVYLCASSFRGVEQYFGPGTRLTVT.

This chain connects TRBV7-6 to TRBJ1-3; D gene uncertain. Germline V gene lookup returns CDR1 SGHVS and CDR2 FNYEAQ. Trimming cost V 5 bases and J 0 bases, with 11 bases left between them. This CDR3 has 15 amino acids. The CDR3 here is CASSPPGYSGNTIYF. The CDR3 DNA reads as TGTGCCAGCAGCCCACCGGGGTACTCTGGAAACACCATATATTTT.

V is TRBV5-1 and J is TRBJ2-7, with 9 bases matching TRBD2. Looked up from germline, CDR1 is SGHRS and CDR2 is YFSETQ. Trimming took 0 bases from V and 3 from J; bases not matched to a gene: 7. The CDR3 has 16 residues. DNA for the CDR3: TGCGCCAGCAGCTTGGGTCCTAGCGGGGCTAACTACGAGCAGTACTTC. This encodes CASSLGPSGANYEQYF.

The genes are TRBV19 and TRBJ1-2; perhaps TRBD1 as D (6 bases). Between the trimmed V and J ends, which lost 4 bases and 5 bases, there was a span of 20 bases. The CDR3 is 16 residues long. CDR1 is LNHDA and CDR2 is SQIVND in the germline V gene (reference sequence). In DNA, the CDR3 is TGTGCCAGTAGTACACAGGGCCTGAGGTCGCGGTATGGCTACACCTTC. Protein product: CASSTQGLRSRYGYTF.

Regarding this clone: Its ends do not fully match the called genes, so a read error is possible. The rearrangement uses TRBV6-5 and TRBJ1-2; TRBD1 is a possible D gene (5 bases). The CDR3 loop spans 11 amino acids. Germline V gives CDR1 MNHEY, CDR2 SVGAGI. Here the CDR3 reads CASSSLSQGYF. CDR3 sequence (DNA): TGTGCCAGCAGTTCCTTGAGCCAGGGCTACTTC.

In DNA form, the CDR3 reads TGCAGCGTTGAGGGACAGGGGTCCGGGGAGCTGTTTTTT. Encoded protein: CSVEGQGSGELFF. The rearrangement links TRBV29-1 to TRBJ2-2, with 10 positions matching TRBD1. V shed 3 bases, J shed 6 bases, and the junction held 1 base outside the gene matches. The length of the CDR3 is 13 residues. Germline V gives CDR1 SQVTM, CDR2 ANQGSEA.

The CDR3 sequence: CASSTTGIMGNQPQHF. The CDR3 coding sequence is TGTGCCAGTAGTACGACAGGGATTATGGGCAATCAGCCCCAGCATTTT. The chain couples TRBV19 to TRBJ1-5; 7 positions match TRBD1. Germline V gene data show CDR1 as LNHDA and CDR2 as SQIVND (reference sequence). V dropped 4 bases and J dropped 2; count of bases not matched to a gene: 8. The CDR3 extends over 16 amino acids.

The chain uses TRBV28 and TRBJ1-3, with a weak D call TRBD1 (6 bases). Per germline, CDR1 MDHEN and CDR2 SYDVKM. The CDR3 runs 14 residues. The V end was cut by 5 bases, the J end by 4 bases, with 12 bases between. DNA for the CDR3: TGTGCCAGCAGTACTACAGGGTTGGGAAACACCATATATTTT. Translation: CASSTTGLGNTIYF.

The chain couples TRBV11-2 to TRBJ1-2; the match to TRBD1 covers 8 bases. Trimming took 0 bases from V and 3 from J; bases not matched to a gene: 3. Germline lookup yields CDR1 SGHAT and CDR2 FQNNGV. The CDR3 length is 15 residues. The chain's CDR3 is CASSLERQGHYGYTF. The CDR3 DNA sequence: TGTGCCAGCAGCTTAGAGAGACAGGGGCACTATGGCTACACCTTC.

The J gene is TRBJ2-1, the V gene TRBV28; 9 bases are a match to TRBD2. Germline V gives CDR1 MDHEN, CDR2 SYDVKM. CDR3 length: 16 residues. V was clipped by 5 bases and J by 4 bases; unmatched bases: 9. The CDR3 DNA reads as TGTGCCAGCAGTGTAATTAGAAGCGGGGGGTACAATGAGCAGTTCTTC. Its translation: CASSVIRSGGYNEQFF.

This clone was picked up a small number of times. The chain carries TRBV6-1 and TRBJ2-7, with D perhaps TRBD1 (6 bases). The CDR3 is 12 amino acids. Germline CDR1 and CDR2: MNHNS and SASEGT. V lost 5 bases to trimming and J lost 6 bases, with 11 bases between them. CDR3 amino acids: CASSSQGFEQYF. CDR3 nucleotide sequence: TGTGCCAGCAGTTCCCAGGGGTTCGAGCAGTACTTC.

In its sample, this clone was seen many times. The chain combines TRBV9 with TRBJ2-2, with D perhaps matching TRBD1 (5 bases). CDR3 length equals 16 residues. Germline-derived CDR1 and CDR2 are SGDLS and YYNGEE. The ends were cut back, 0 bases at V and 2 bases at J, with 11 bases in the middle. The CDR3 loop is CASSVASGPNTGELFF. Written as DNA, the CDR3 is TGTGCCAGCAGCGTAGCATCAGGGCCAAACACCGGGGAGCTGTTTTTT.

The gene calls are TRBV7-8 and TRBJ1-2; 8 bases line up with TRBD1. V was pared by 5 bases and J by 6 bases, with 14 bases of the junction left unmatched. Germline values: CDR1 SGHVS, CDR2 FQNEAQ. This CDR3 spans 16 amino acids. This chain's CDR3 is CASSLQGQDLGNGYTF. CDR3 bases: TGTGCCAGCAGCCTACAGGGACAGGACTTAGGGAATGGCTACACCTTC.

The V and J genes are TRBV9 and TRBJ1-1, with D perhaps TRBD1 (6 bases). V lost 0 bases and J 4 bases, leaving 16 bases between the germline ends. This CDR3 has 16 residues. CDR1 is SGDLS and CDR2 is YYNGEE in the germline V gene. The DNA for the CDR3 is TGTGCCAGCAGCGTAGGTCAGGCAGGGGCCCTCACTGAAGCTTTCTTT. Translated: CASSVGQAGALTEAFF.

The V and J genes are TRBV6-6 and TRBJ1-2; D is possibly TRBD1 (5 bases). This CDR3 has 15 residues. V was shortened by 8 bases and J by 2 bases, with 18 bases between the two germline ends. Germline assignment: CDR1 MNHNY and CDR2 SVGAGI (reference sequence). As DNA, the CDR3 is TGTGCCAGCGGGCTCGGAACAGGTGGGAACTATGGCTACACCTTC. Its translation is CASGLGTGGNYGYTF.

The chain links TRBV3-1 (or the pseudogene TRBV3-2) to TRBJ2-2; 10 bases align to TRBD1. V was clipped by 1 base and J by 4 bases; unmatched bases: 3. The V gene's germline CDR1 is LGHDT and CDR2 YNNKEL (reference sequence). This CDR3 has 16 amino acids. The CDR3 sequence is CASSQGQGAVTGELFF. CDR3 nucleotide sequence: TGTGCCAGCAGCCAAGGACAGGGGGCTGTCACCGGGGAGCTGTTTTTT.

This chain joins TRBV29-1 and TRBJ1-4; D remains ambiguous. Per germline, CDR1 SQVTM and CDR2 ANQGSEA. The CDR3 extends over 14 amino acids. V shed 6 bases and J shed 0 bases, with 11 bases lying between them. The CDR3 sequence: CSVGDTATNEKLFF. In DNA form, the CDR3 reads TGCAGCGTAGGAGATACCGCAACTAATGAAAAACTGTTTTTT.

J is TRBJ2-5 and V is TRBV7-2; 10 bases map to TRBD1. Germline values: CDR1 SGHTA, CDR2 FQGNSA. The CDR3 loop spans 15 amino acids. Trimming at V came to 5 bases and at J to 3 bases, leaving 6 bases not matched to a gene. In DNA form, the CDR3 reads TGTGCCAGCAGCCCACTGGGACAGGGGAAAGAGACCCAGTACTTC. Its protein product is CASSPLGQGKETQYF. Based on the CDR3 plus reference TRBV7-2 and TRBJ2-5, the full variable domain is GAGVSQSPSNKVTEKGKDVELRCDPISGHTALYWYRQSLGQGLEFLIYFQGNSAPDKSGLPSDRFSAERTGGSVSTLTIQRTQQEDSAVYLCASSPLGQGKETQYFGPGTRLLVL.

The chain combines TRBV18 with TRBJ1-2; D is unclear. V lost 3 bases and J 0 bases, leaving 11 bases between the germline ends. This CDR3 has 15 residues. Germline CDR1 KGHSH, CDR2 LQKENI. CDR3 bases: TGTGCCAGCTCACCGGGCGGGAGGACTAACTATGGCTACACCTTC. Its translation: CASSPGGRTNYGYTF.

This sequence joins TRBV4-1 and TRBJ1-6, with 8 positions matching TRBD1. Germline-derived CDR1 and CDR2 are MGHRA and YSYEKL. J was trimmed by 7 bases and V by 1 base; bases with no gene match: 3. The CDR3 sequence is 15 residues long. CDR3 sequence reads: CASSQVDRGNSPLHF. CDR3 DNA sequence: TGCGCCAGCAGCCAAGTAGACAGGGGAAATTCACCCCTCCACTTT.

The V and J genes are TRBV28 and TRBJ1-2, with 7 bases that match TRBD1. This CDR3 is 14 amino acids long. Germline V gives CDR1 MDHEN, CDR2 SYDVKM. The trim removed 5 bases at V and 7 bases at J, leaving 10 bases unmatched. The chain's CDR3 is CASSPTTGIVGYTF. As DNA, the CDR3 is TGTGCCAGCAGTCCGACGACAGGGATAGTTGGCTACACCTTC.

This chain joins TRBV27 and TRBJ1-2, with TRBD1 matching over 7 bases. Germline assignment: CDR1 MNHEY and CDR2 SMNVEV (reference sequence). Trimming took 0 bases from V and 0 from J; bases not matched to a gene: 4. The CDR3 is 16 residues long. The CDR3 coding sequence is TGTGCCAGCAGTTTATCCTGGGACAGATCTAACTATGGCTACACCTTC. Its protein product is CASSLSWDRSNYGYTF.